The T cell receptor (beta chain) under discussion was sequenced for a study of graft-versus-host responses after intestinal transplantation. In the study overall: Transplants given to recipients were multivisceral, liver-intestinal, or isolated intestinal. The study gave all recipients anti-thymocyte globulin induction, then tacrolimus and steroids for 2 to 3 years.

Assay used: immunoSEQ multiplex PCR; TCRdb lists only in-frame clones, some missing. The sample shows about 39,000 clones, over 90% of them seen only once. V gave up 5 bases and J gave up 4 bases; unmatched junction bases: 6. CDR3 size: 17 residues. CDR1 SGHVS and CDR2 FQNEAQ come from the germline V gene. Overall study results and limits: Researchers found GvH clones in recipient marrow, and some showed up first in ileum or blood.

In the case of this clone: As yet, its antigen is unknown.

This receptor was identified in a human donor who was the organ donor for an intestinal transplant. The source was unstimulated CD8+ T cells sorted from spleen or lymph node cells, collected before transplant. The chain has TRBV7-8 and TRBJ2-1; 15 bases align to TRBD2. CDR3 nucleotide sequence: TGTGCCAGCAGCACAGGACTAGCGGGAGGGTCTTACAATGAGCAGTTCTTC. Protein sequence: CASSTGLAGGSYNEQFF.